The 8 T cell receptor beta chains listed next were all sequenced from one sample in a study of cytomegalovirus exposure and HLA in healthy donors. Only in-frame clones appear in the TCRdb table, and some are missing; sequencing was by immunoSEQ multiplex PCR. This sample carries 250,000 to 400,000 clones, roughly 90% of them seen once, and the ten largest clones take around 0.88%. Sequences were obtained from PBMCs. The receptors originated from a man between 25 and 39 years old in good health and CMV-seronegative.

This clone has only a few counts. The chain uses TRBV7-2 and TRBJ1-2, with D perhaps TRBD1 (5 bases). The CDR3 is made up of 14 amino acids. The germline V gene encodes CDR1 SGHTA and CDR2 FQGNSA. Trimming shortened V by 1 base and J by 3 bases, and 9 bases separated the two germline ends. The CDR3 bases are TGTGCCAGCAGCTTAGTTTGGGGGGACTATGGCTACACCTTC. This translates into CASSLVWGDYGYTF.

The chain recombines TRBV10-1 with TRBJ2-1, with D tentatively TRBD2 (7 bases). Germline V gene sequence: CDR1 WNHNN, CDR2 SYGVQD (reference sequence). The CDR3 runs 13 residues. The V gene lost 3 bases and the J gene lost 8 bases, with 11 bases spanning the gap. In nucleotides, the CDR3 is TGCGCCAGCAGTGAACGGGGGGCGCATGAGCAGTTCTTC. It specifies CASSERGAHEQFF.

A single count supports this clone. The chain has TRBV6-5 and TRBJ2-3, with 10 bases aligning to TRBD1. The germline CDR1 and CDR2 sequences are MNHEY and SVGAGI. The CDR3 runs 15 residues. Unmatched junction bases numbered 4, after V lost 0 bases and J lost 7 bases. The CDR3 spells CASSYSRDRGHTQYF. The CDR3 DNA sequence: TGTGCCAGCAGTTACTCAAGGGACAGGGGACATACGCAGTATTTT.

This chain links TRBV4-1 with TRBJ1-3; possible D gene TRBD1, 5 bases. CDR3 length: 18 residues. In germline, CDR1 is MGHRA, CDR2 YSYEKL. V was pared by 2 bases and J by 2 bases, with 19 bases between. CDR3 protein: CASSQQGAGSVAGNTIYF. The CDR3 DNA reads as TGCGCCAGCAGCCAACAAGGGGCCGGGTCTGTAGCTGGAAACACCATATATTTT.

The chain couples TRBV11-2 to TRBJ2-7, with D unclear. Germline V CDR1 and CDR2: SGHAT, FQNNGV. Trimming pared 7 bases from V and 0 bases from J, leaving 19 bases between. The CDR3 runs 16 residues. The CDR3 spells CASTPSPDISSYEQYF. CDR3 in DNA: TGTGCCAGCACCCCGAGTCCTGACATTTCCTCCTACGAGCAGTACTTC.

The chain links TRBV7-9 to TRBJ2-1; 10 bases are a match to TRBD2. The V and J ends lost 1 base and 4 bases, in that order; junction bases with no gene match: 4. The CDR3 is made up of 16 amino acids. Per germline, CDR1 SEHNR and CDR2 FQNEAQ (reference sequence). The CDR3 protein is CASSLVSGGFYNEQFF. The CDR3 DNA reads TGTGCCAGCAGCTTAGTTAGCGGGGGGTTTTACAATGAGCAGTTCTTC.

The genes are TRBV18 and TRBJ2-6; 9 bases align to TRBD1. Losses at the gene ends were 3 bases for V and 3 bases for J; bases not matched to a gene: 6. The CDR3 consists of 17 residues. From germline, CDR1 is KGHSH and CDR2 LQKENI. The CDR3 loop is CASSPIRQGDGANVLTF. In DNA, the CDR3 is TGTGCCAGCTCACCGATAAGACAGGGGGATGGGGCCAACGTCCTGACTTTC.

The rearrangement joins TRBV7-9 to TRBJ2-7, with 8 positions matching TRBD1. Trimming at V came to 5 bases and at J to 6 bases, leaving 12 bases not matched to a gene. The CDR3 runs to 15 residues. The germline CDR1 and CDR2 sequences are SEHNR and FQNEAQ (reference sequence). The CDR3 DNA is TGTGCCAGCAGCCTGAGCACCGGGACAGGCTCCGAGCAGTACTTC. Protein product: CASSLSTGTGSEQYF.